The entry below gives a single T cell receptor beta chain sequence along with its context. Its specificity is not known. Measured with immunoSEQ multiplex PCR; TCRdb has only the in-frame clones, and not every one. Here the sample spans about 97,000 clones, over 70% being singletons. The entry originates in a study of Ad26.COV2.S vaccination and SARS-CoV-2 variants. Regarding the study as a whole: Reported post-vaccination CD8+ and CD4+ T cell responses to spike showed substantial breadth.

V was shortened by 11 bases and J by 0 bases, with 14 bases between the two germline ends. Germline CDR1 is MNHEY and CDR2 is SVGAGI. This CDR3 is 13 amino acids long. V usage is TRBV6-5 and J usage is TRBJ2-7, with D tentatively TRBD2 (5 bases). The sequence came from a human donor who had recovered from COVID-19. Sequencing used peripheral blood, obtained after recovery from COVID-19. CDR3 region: CAGGEGSSYEQYF. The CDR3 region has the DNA TGTGCCGGAGGAGAGGGCAGCTCCTACGAGCAGTACTTC.